A selection of T cell receptor beta chains follows, all from one sample in a study of beta chain features in type 1 diabetes. Libraries were prepared by immunoSEQ multiplex PCR; TCRdb keeps only in-frame clonotypes and omits some of them. Among 350,000 to 450,000 clones listed, more than 12% were seen once. The specimen was naive CD4+ T cells from blood. The receptors come from a woman between 18 and 29 years old in good health. Each CDR3 is given with its conserved first and last residue. Fields, in order: J gene, clone size, D gene, V gene, CDR3 DNA, CDR3 protein. D genes are given only for firm matches. Expanded clones get a size class; other rows say once, few or many, or leave the size out.

TRBJ2-1 | - | TRBD1 | TRBV11-1 | TGTGCCAGCAGCACGACAGGGGACCCCTACAATGAGCAGTTCTTC | CASSTTGDPYNEQFF
TRBJ1-1 | - | TRBD1 | TRBV2 | TGTGCCAGCAGGCTAACGGGACAGCTGAACACTGAAGCTTTCTTT | CASRLTGQLNTEAFF
TRBJ1-1 | - | - | TRBV20-1 | TGCAGTGCCGACTCTAACACTGAAGCTTTCTTT | CSADSNTEAFF
TRBJ2-3 | few | TRBD1 | TRBV19 | TGTGCCAGTATTAGACAGGGGCCAAAAGATACGCAGTATTTT | CASIRQGPKDTQYF
TRBJ1-2 | - | TRBD1 | TRBV4-3 | TGCGCCAGCAGCCGAGGTTGGACAGGGACTTCCTATGGCTACACCTTC | CASSRGWTGTSYGYTF
TRBJ2-7 | - | TRBD2 | TRBV5-4 | TGTGCCAGCAGCCCGAGCGGGAGGGTCTACGAGCAGTACTTC | CASSPSGRVYEQYF
TRBJ2-1 | few | - | TRBV16 | TGTGCCAGCAGCCAATGGTCCAGCGGATACAATGAGCAGTTCTTC | CASSQWSSGYNEQFF
TRBJ2-1 | few | TRBD1 | TRBV5-1 | TGCGCCAGCAGTTTAAAAGCCGGGACAGGATCAAATGAGCAGTTCTTC | CASSLKAGTGSNEQFF
TRBJ1-1 | few | - | TRBV30 | TGTGCCTGGAGTGTCCAGGTGGGGAGATTCACTGAAGCTTTCTTT | CAWSVQVGRFTEAFF
TRBJ2-7 | - | - | TRBV7-9 | TGTGCCAGCCAAGAGTCCTACGAGCAGTACTTC | CASQESYEQYF
TRBJ2-7 | - | TRBD1 | TRBV29-1 | TGCAGCGCCCGGACAGGGAACTCCGAGCAGTACTTC | CSARTGNSEQYF
TRBJ1-2 | few | TRBD1 | TRBV14 | TGTGCCAGCAGCCAAGTATCGGGACAGATCAGTGGCTACACCTTC | CASSQVSGQISGYTF
TRBJ2-1 | few | TRBD2 | TRBV5-4 | TGTGCCAGCAGGACAGGGACTAGCGGAAGCTCCTACAATGAGCAGTTCTTC | CASRTGTSGSSYNEQFF
TRBJ2-7 | - | TRBD2 | TRBV13 | TGTGCCAGCAGCCTCCCTCCATTAAGCGGGGGTCACGAGCAGTACTTC | CASSLPPLSGGHEQYF
TRBJ2-2 | few | - | TRBV30 | TGTGCCTGGGAACAGGGAACCGGGGAGCTGTTTTTT | CAWEQGTGELFF
TRBJ1-4 | few | - | TRBV2 | TGTGCCAGCCGGGACATGGCTAATGAAAAACTGTTTTTT | CASRDMANEKLFF
TRBJ2-2 | once | TRBD2 | TRBV9 | TGTGCCAGCAGCGTCAGAGGTGCGGGGCTAGCGGGAGCCGGGGAGCTGTTTTTT | CASSVRGAGLAGAGELFF
TRBJ2-5 | few | - | TRBV7-7 | TGTGCCAGCAGCTTAGCCGGTATCCAAGAGACCCAGTACTTC | CASSLAGIQETQYF
TRBJ2-7 | - | - | TRBV7-9 | TGTGCCAGCAGCGCGGAGGCAGAGTCCTACGAGCAGTACTTC | CASSAEAESYEQYF
TRBJ2-1 | - | TRBD2 | TRBV30 | TGTGCCTGGAGTGTATCGGGCGGGAGCTTTTACAATGAGCAGTTCTTC | CAWSVSGGSFYNEQFF
TRBJ2-7 | - | - | TRBV18 | TGTGCCAGCGCCCTGGACTTCTCCTACGAGCAGTACTTC | CASALDFSYEQYF
TRBJ2-1 | few | - | TRBV5-1 | TGCGCCAGCGGTTTGGGAGGCGAACTCAATGAGCAGTTCTTC | CASGLGGELNEQFF
TRBJ2-1 | - | TRBD2 | TRBV30 | TGTGCCTGGAGTGTCAGACTAGCGGGAAACCCTAGCTCCTACAATGAGCAGTTCTTC | CAWSVRLAGNPSSYNEQFF
TRBJ2-5 | few | TRBD2 | TRBV2 | TGTGCCAGCAGTGAGACTGGCGGGGGAACCGTCGAGACCCAGTACTTC | CASSETGGGTVETQYF
TRBJ2-3 | few | TRBD2 | TRBV7-9 | TGTGCCAGCAGCTTAGGACTAGCGGCCCTCAAGGGTACGCAGTATTTT | CASSLGLAALKGTQYF
TRBJ2-7 | few | TRBD2 | TRBV28 | TGTGCCAGCACTAGCGGCAGGTACTACGAGCAGTACTTC | CASTSGRYYEQYF